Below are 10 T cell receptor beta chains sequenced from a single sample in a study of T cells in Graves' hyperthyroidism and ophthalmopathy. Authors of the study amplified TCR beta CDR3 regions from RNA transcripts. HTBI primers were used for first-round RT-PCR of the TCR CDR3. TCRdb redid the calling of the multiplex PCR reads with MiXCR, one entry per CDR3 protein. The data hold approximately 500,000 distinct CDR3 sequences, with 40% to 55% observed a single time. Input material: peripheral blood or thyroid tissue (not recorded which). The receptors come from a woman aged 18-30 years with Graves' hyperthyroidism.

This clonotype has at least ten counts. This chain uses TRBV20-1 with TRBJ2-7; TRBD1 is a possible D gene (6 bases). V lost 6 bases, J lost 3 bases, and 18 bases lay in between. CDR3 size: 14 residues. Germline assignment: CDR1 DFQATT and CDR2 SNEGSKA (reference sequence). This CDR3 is CSAGPTGHRYEQYF. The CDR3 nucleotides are TGCAGTGCAGGTCCGACGGGACACCGCTACGAGCAGTACTTC.

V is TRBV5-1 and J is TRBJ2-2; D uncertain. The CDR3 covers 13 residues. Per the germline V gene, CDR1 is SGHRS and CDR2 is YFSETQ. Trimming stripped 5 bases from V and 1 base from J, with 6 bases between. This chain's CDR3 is CASRALNTGELFF. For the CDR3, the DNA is TGCGCCAGCAGGGCTTTGAACACCGGGGAGCTGTTTTTT.

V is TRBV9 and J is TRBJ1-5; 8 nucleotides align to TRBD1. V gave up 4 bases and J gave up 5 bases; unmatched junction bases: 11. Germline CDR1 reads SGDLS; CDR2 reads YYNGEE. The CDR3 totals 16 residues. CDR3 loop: CASSRDRGSGDQPQHF. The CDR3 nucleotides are TGTGCCAGCAGCCGAGACAGGGGAAGTGGGGATCAGCCCCAGCATTTT.

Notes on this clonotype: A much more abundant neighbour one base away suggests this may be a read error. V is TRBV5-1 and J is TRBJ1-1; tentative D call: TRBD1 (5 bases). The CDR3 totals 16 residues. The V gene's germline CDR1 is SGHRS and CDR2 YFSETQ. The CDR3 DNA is TGCGCCAGCACCACACCGGGTGGGACCCAGAACACTGACGCTTTCTTT. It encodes CASTTPGGTQNTDAFF.

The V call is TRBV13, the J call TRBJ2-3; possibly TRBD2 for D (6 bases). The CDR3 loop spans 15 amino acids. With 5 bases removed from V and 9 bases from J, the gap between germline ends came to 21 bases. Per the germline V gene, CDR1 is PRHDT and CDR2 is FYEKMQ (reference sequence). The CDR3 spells CASSPTIGGPWTQYF. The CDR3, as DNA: TGTGCCAGCAGCCCGACAATCGGAGGGCCTTGGACGCAGTATTTT.

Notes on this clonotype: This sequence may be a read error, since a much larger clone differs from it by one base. The CDR3 nucleotides are TGCAGTGCTGGGGACAGGGACACCGGGGAGCTGTTTTTT. Translated, it gives CSAGDRDTGELFF. The chain combines TRBV20-1 with TRBJ2-2, with TRBD1 identical over 9 bases. Looked up from germline, CDR1 is DFQATT and CDR2 is SNEGSKA (reference sequence). The CDR3 contains 13 residues. Trimming cost V 5 bases and J 3 bases; bases outside gene matches: 1.

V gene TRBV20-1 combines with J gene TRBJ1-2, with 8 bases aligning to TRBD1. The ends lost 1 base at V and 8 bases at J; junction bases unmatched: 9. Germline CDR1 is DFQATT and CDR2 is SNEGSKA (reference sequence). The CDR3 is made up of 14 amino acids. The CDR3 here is CSARGGQGAVGYTF. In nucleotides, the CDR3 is TGCAGTGCTAGAGGGGGGCAGGGGGCGGTCGGCTACACCTTC.

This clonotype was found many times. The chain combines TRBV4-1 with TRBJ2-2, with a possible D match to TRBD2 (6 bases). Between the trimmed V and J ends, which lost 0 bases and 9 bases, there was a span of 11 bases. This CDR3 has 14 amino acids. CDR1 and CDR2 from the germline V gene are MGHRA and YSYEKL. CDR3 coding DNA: TGCGCCAGCAGCCAAGATTCCGGGAGTCGGGAGCTGTTTTTT. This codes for CASSQDSGSRELFF.

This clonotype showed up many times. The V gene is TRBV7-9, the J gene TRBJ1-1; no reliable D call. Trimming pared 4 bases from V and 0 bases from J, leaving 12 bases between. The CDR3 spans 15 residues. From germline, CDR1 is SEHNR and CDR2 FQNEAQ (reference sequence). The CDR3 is CASSSGYPMNTEAFF. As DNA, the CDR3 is TGTGCCAGCAGCTCGGGGTACCCCATGAACACTGAAGCTTTCTTT.

The DNA for the CDR3 is TGTGCCAGCAGTCCCGACAGAAATAATGAAAACACCATATATTTT. Translated: CASSPDRNNENTIYF. This chain joins TRBV12-3 or TRBV12-4 and TRBJ1-3, with D maybe TRBD1 (5 bases). This CDR3 spans 15 amino acids. Trimming left V 5 bases short and J 6 bases short, with 17 bases between.